Below are 18 T cell receptor beta chains sequenced from a single sample in a study of blood T cell repertoires in COVID-19 (dated by TCRdb to between 2020 and 2021). Preparation of the library involved the immunoSEQ multiplex PCR assay. TCRdb provides this immuneACCESS table in a form limited to in-frame rearrangements. Some clones are lacking; in checked studies, under half of them reflect an unresolved V gene, and why the rest are absent is not known. The sample data list 95,000 to 110,000 clones, and approximately 80% of these were observed just once. 4.3% of the sample is taken by the ten largest. The sample taken for sequencing was peripheral blood. The source of these receptors is a man between 65 and 80 years old with acute or convalescent COVID-19.

The chain is built from TRBV7-2 and TRBJ2-7, with TRBD2 as a possible D gene (7 bases). The V end lost 0 bases, the J end lost 5 bases, and 14 bases lay between the germline ends. This CDR3 is built from 15 residues. CDR1 and CDR2 from the germline V gene are SGHTA and FQGNSA. Here the CDR3 reads CASSLAGGPFNEQYF. Written as DNA, the CDR3 is TGTGCCAGCAGCTTAGCGGGGGGGCCTTTCAACGAGCAGTACTTC. Full variable domain (outside the CDR3, taken from reference TRBV7-2 and TRBJ2-7): GAGVSQSPSNKVTEKGKDVELRCDPISGHTALYWYRQSLGQGLEFLIYFQGNSAPDKSGLPSDRFSAERTGGSVSTLTIQRTQQEDSAVYLCASSLAGGPFNEQYFGPGTRLTVT.

J is TRBJ1-1 and V is TRBV16, with D unresolved. Germline V gene lookup returns CDR1 KGHSY and CDR2 FQNENV. The CDR3 is 13 amino acids. V gave up 0 bases and J gave up 7 bases, with 9 bases separating them. CDR3 nucleotide sequence: TGTGCCAGCAGCCAATCGAGGAGGGATGAAGCTTTCTTT. It codes for CASSQSRRDEAFF.

V gene TRBV5-4 combines with J gene TRBJ1-5; D is unresolved. This CDR3 is built from 14 residues. Germline V gene lookup returns CDR1 SGHNT and CDR2 YYREEE (reference sequence). V lost 6 bases and J lost 2, with 12 bases in between. The CDR3 sequence: CASIKGVGNQPQHF. The CDR3, as DNA: TGTGCCAGCATCAAGGGAGTCGGCAATCAGCCCCAGCATTTT.

The chain joins TRBV6-4 to TRBJ2-5, with TRBD2 matching over 8 bases. The V segment lost 10 bases and the J segment 3 bases; nucleotides outside the gene matches: 10. CDR1 and CDR2 from the germline V gene are MRHNA and SNTAGT. The CDR3 extends over 14 amino acids. CDR3 loop: CATLPRGAEETQYF. CDR3 in DNA: TGTGCCACCCTCCCGCGGGGGGCGGAAGAGACCCAGTACTTC.

The chain joins TRBV7-9 to TRBJ1-1, with a tentative D call TRBD1 (5 bases). CDR3 length equals 14 residues. The V end was cut by 4 bases, the J end by 1 base, with 10 bases between. Germline V CDR1 and CDR2: SEHNR, FQNEAQ (reference sequence). The CDR3 is CASSSSTANTEAFF. CDR3 sequence (DNA): TGTGCCAGCAGCTCCTCGACAGCGAACACTGAAGCTTTCTTT.

V is TRBV7-9 and J is TRBJ2-2; D gene uncertain. The CDR3 runs 17 residues. V lost 5 bases and J lost 0, with 16 bases in between. In germline, CDR1 is SEHNR, CDR2 FQNEAQ (reference sequence). The chain's CDR3 is CASSPGPPLANTGELFF. DNA of the CDR3: TGTGCCAGCAGCCCTGGGCCACCCCTCGCGAACACCGGGGAGCTGTTTTTT.

The chain employs TRBV9 and TRBJ2-2; D possibly corresponds to TRBD1 (5 bases). Trimming shortened V by 3 bases and J by 4 bases, and 10 bases separated the two germline ends. In germline, CDR1 is SGDLS, CDR2 YYNGEE. The CDR3 extends over 14 amino acids. The CDR3, as DNA: TGTGCCAGCAGCGCTACAGGTGTCACCGGGGAGCTGTTTTTT. Protein product: CASSATGVTGELFF.

A single count supports this clone. The V and J genes are TRBV19 and TRBJ1-5; no clear D. Trimming shortened V by 9 bases and J by 0 bases, and 12 bases separated the two germline ends. The CDR3 loop spans 14 amino acids. Germline V lookup: CDR1 LNHDA, CDR2 SQIVND (reference sequence). CDR3 nucleotide sequence: TGTGCCAGCCTCGCGGGAACTAGCAATCAGCCCCAGCATTTT. Its translation: CASLAGTSNQPQHF.

As DNA, the CDR3 is TGCGCCAGCAGCCAAGTTCTAGCGGGGGGCACAGATACGCAGTATTTT. It translates to CASSQVLAGGTDTQYF. V and J are TRBV4-1 and TRBJ2-3; 10 positions agree with TRBD2. V dropped 1 base and J dropped 1; count of bases not matched to a gene: 2. This CDR3 spans 16 amino acids. CDR1 is MGHRA and CDR2 is YSYEKL in the germline V gene.

Concerning this clone: The sample carries other DNA sequences with the same CDR3. The chain combines TRBV18 with TRBJ1-5; 8 bases line up with TRBD1. Germline loops: CDR1 KGHSH, CDR2 LQKENI. This CDR3 is built from 14 residues. Trimming removed 3 bases from V and 4 bases from J; junction bases left unmatched: 2. The CDR3 sequence is CASSPDRGNQPQHF. CDR3 nucleotide sequence: TGTGCCAGCTCACCCGACAGGGGTAATCAGCCCCAGCATTTT. Based on the CDR3 plus reference TRBV18 and TRBJ1-5, the full variable domain is NAGVMQNPRHLVRRRGQEARLRCSPMKGHSHVYWYRQLPEEGLKFMVYLQKENIIDESGMPKERFSAEFPKEGPSILRIQQVVRGDSAAYFCASSPDRGNQPQHFGDGTRLSIL.

The V gene is TRBV24-1, the J gene TRBJ2-1, with TRBD1 identical over 9 bases. The trim removed 2 bases at V and 9 bases at J, leaving 4 bases unmatched. Germline CDR1 reads KGHDR; CDR2 reads SFDVKD. The CDR3 is 14 amino acids. The CDR3 DNA reads TGTGCCACCAGTGATTGGTCGGACAGGGGTGAGCAGTTCTTC. It specifies CATSDWSDRGEQFF.

The rearrangement links TRBV5-8 to TRBJ2-3; 8 bases line up with TRBD1. This CDR3 region has 15 residues. V dropped 2 bases and J dropped 3; count of bases not matched to a gene: 5. Germline V gives CDR1 SGHTS, CDR2 YDEGEE. In DNA, the CDR3 is TGTGCCAGCAGCTTTGGGCAGGGGGCTACAGATACGCAGTATTTT. This codes for CASSFGQGATDTQYF.

CDR3 loop: CASSPGLSTDTQYF. The CDR3 DNA sequence: TGTGCCAGCAGTCCGGGACTTAGCACAGATACGCAGTATTTT. The chain is built from TRBV7-3 and TRBJ2-3; tentative D call: TRBD2 (6 bases). The germline CDR1 and CDR2 sequences are SGHTA and FQGTGA. This CDR3 has 14 residues. Deletions cut 6 bases from V and 0 bases from J, with 10 bases between. The complete variable domain, with remaining parts taken from reference TRBV7-3 and TRBJ2-3, reads GAGVSQTPSNKVTEKGKYVELRCDPISGHTALYWYRQSLGQGPEFLIYFQGTGAADDSGLPNDRFFAVRPEGSVSTLKIQRTERGDSAVYLCASSPGLSTDTQYFGPGTRLTVL.

J is TRBJ1-2 and V is TRBV28; tentatively, D is TRBD1 (6 bases). With 7 bases removed from V and 3 bases from J, the gap between germline ends came to 12 bases. The length of the CDR3 is 13 residues. The germline CDR1 and CDR2 sequences are MDHEN and SYDVKM. The DNA of the CDR3 is TGTGCCAGCACCAGCCAGGGGTACTATGGCTACACCTTC. It codes for CASTSQGYYGYTF.

V usage is TRBV7-9 and J usage is TRBJ2-6; TRBD1 matches 7 bases. The V segment lost 7 bases and the J segment 0 bases; nucleotides outside the gene matches: 9. Germline lookup yields CDR1 SEHNR and CDR2 FQNEAQ (reference sequence). The CDR3 runs to 17 residues. This CDR3 is CASMKDRAPSGANVLTF. DNA of the CDR3: TGTGCCAGCATGAAAGACAGGGCGCCCTCTGGGGCCAACGTCCTGACTTTC. The complete variable domain, with remaining parts taken from reference TRBV7-9 and TRBJ2-6, reads DTGVSQNPRHKITKRGQNVTFRCDPISEHNRLYWYRQTLGQGPEFLTYFQNEAQLEKSRLLSDRFSAERPKGSFSTLEIQRTEQGDSAMYLCASMKDRAPSGANVLTFGAGSRLTVL.

The chain links TRBV6-6 to TRBJ1-2; D is possibly TRBD1 (5 bases). Per the germline V gene, CDR1 is MNHNY and CDR2 is SVGAGI (reference sequence). This CDR3 is built from 17 residues. Trimming shortened V by 5 bases and J by 2 bases, and 21 bases separated the two germline ends. The CDR3 sequence: CASSHEGGMWGNYGYTF. CDR3 DNA: TGTGCCAGCAGTCACGAGGGAGGAATGTGGGGGAACTATGGCTACACCTTC.

The J gene is TRBJ1-1, the V gene TRBV18, with a possible D match to TRBD1 (6 bases). V was trimmed by 6 bases and J by 3 bases, leaving 20 bases between them. CDR1 KGHSH and CDR2 LQKENI come from the germline V gene. This CDR3 comprises 16 residues. The CDR3 loop is CASSSTLGTKDTEAFF. The DNA of the CDR3 is TGTGCCAGCTCGTCTACCCTGGGGACAAAGGACACTGAAGCTTTCTTT.

This clone was detected once. The chain links TRBV6-6 to TRBJ2-3; the match to TRBD2 covers 8 bases. The CDR3 spans 14 residues. The V segment lost 6 bases and the J segment 2 bases; nucleotides outside the gene matches: 4. Germline values: CDR1 MNHNY, CDR2 SVGAGI (reference sequence). This CDR3 is CASSRGGNTDTQYF. The CDR3 DNA follows: TGTGCCAGCAGCCGGGGGGGGAACACAGATACGCAGTATTTT.